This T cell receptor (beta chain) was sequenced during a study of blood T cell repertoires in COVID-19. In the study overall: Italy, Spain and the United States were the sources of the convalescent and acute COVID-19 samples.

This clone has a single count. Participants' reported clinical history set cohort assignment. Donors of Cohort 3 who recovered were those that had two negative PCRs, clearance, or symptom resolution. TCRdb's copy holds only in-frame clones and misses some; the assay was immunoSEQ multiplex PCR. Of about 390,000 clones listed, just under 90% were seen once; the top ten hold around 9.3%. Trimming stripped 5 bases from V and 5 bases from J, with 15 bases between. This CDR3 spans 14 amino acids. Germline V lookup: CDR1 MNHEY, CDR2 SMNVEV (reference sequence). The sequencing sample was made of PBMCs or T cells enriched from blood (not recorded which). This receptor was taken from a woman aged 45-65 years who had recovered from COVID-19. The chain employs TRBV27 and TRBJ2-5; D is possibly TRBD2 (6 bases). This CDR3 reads CASSPAWGRETQYF. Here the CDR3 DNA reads TGTGCCAGCAGTCCTGCCTGGGGGAGGGAGACCCAGTACTTC.